This is a list of T cell receptor beta chains from one sample in a study of blood T cell repertoires in COVID-19. Only in-frame clones appear in the TCRdb table, and some are missing; sequencing was by immunoSEQ multiplex PCR. The table shows about 270,000 clones, with around 90% occurring only once. Input material: PBMCs or T cells enriched from blood (not recorded which). Every receptor here comes from a woman aged 40 to 50 with acute COVID-19. The CDR3 runs from the conserved cysteine through the conserved F or W. Each record gives: clone size, J gene, V gene, D gene, CDR3 protein, CDR3 DNA. D genes are given only for firm matches. Only part of the rows carry a size: once, few, many, or a class if the clone is expanded.

. | TRBJ1-5 | TRBV2 | . | CASEGQDQPQHF | TGTGCCAGCGAGGGTCAAGATCAGCCCCAGCATTTT
. | TRBJ1-6 | TRBV7-8 | TRBD1 | CASSRNRGLVGNSPLHF | TGTGCCAGCAGCCGTAACAGGGGTCTTGTGGGGAATTCACCCCTCCACTTT
once | TRBJ1-1 | TRBV12-3/TRBV12-4 | . | CASSYRHFSEAFF | TGTGCCAGCAGTTACCGACATTTTTCTGAAGCTTTCTTT
. | TRBJ2-5 | TRBV7-7 | . | CASSLLSQQETQYF | TGTGCCAGCAGCTTATTGAGCCAACAAGAGACCCAGTACTTC
. | TRBJ2-7 | TRBV24-1 | . | CATPQGPHEQYF | TGTGCCACCCCCCAGGGCCCACACGAGCAGTACTTC
. | TRBJ1-2 | TRBV30 | . | CAWNRVWGYTF | TGTGCCTGGAACAGGGTGTGGGGCTACACCTTC
. | TRBJ1-1 | TRBV28 | . | CASTISSTTEAFF | TGTGCCAGCACGATCTCATCTACCACTGAAGCTTTCTTT
. | TRBJ1-2 | TRBV28 | TRBD1 | CATSGTGGLTGYTF | TGTGCCACGTCCGGGACAGGGGGCCTAACTGGCTACACCTTC
. | TRBJ2-4 | TRBV4-2 | TRBD1 | CASSPQPPDRGVIGGKNIQYF | TGTGCCAGCAGCCCCCAACCCCCGGACAGGGGGGTCATTGGCGGCAAAAACATTCAGTACTTC
. | TRBJ1-2 | TRBV5-8 | TRBD1 | CASSPSGGGAYGYTF | TGTGCCAGCAGCCCGTCGGGAGGGGGCGCCTATGGCTACACCTTC
. | TRBJ1-1 | TRBV5-6 | . | CASSSADRNTEAFF | TGTGCCAGCAGCTCCGCAGACAGGAACACTGAAGCTTTCTTT
. | TRBJ1-1 | TRBV2 | . | CASSEAEGTEAFF | TGTGCCAGCAGTGAAGCGGAGGGCACTGAAGCTTTCTTT
. | TRBJ2-5 | TRBV2 | . | CASSVHPDQETQYF | TGTGCCAGCAGTGTTCATCCAGACCAAGAGACCCAGTACTTC